This T cell receptor (beta chain) derives from a study of shared clonotypes between healthy human individuals. Only in-frame clones appear in the TCRdb table, and some are missing; sequencing was by immunoSEQ multiplex PCR. The table records roughly 2.1 million clones, about 92% of them present only once. Naive CD8 cells lacked CD45RO, underwent positive selection for CCR7 and left out terminally differentiated effector memory CD45RA+ cells. Sequenced: naive CD8+ T cells from PBMCs. This sequence was found in a man between 18 and 35 years old in good health. Some clones in this sample may be carry-over from other donors' samples.

This chain's CDR3 is CSVPRAREQFF. CDR3 DNA: TGCAGTGTCCCGAGGGCTCGGGAGCAGTTCTTC. The chain has TRBV20-1 and TRBJ2-1; D is perhaps TRBD2 (5 bases). The germline gives CDR1 DFQATT, CDR2 SNEGSKA (reference sequence). Trimming took 7 bases from V and 10 from J, leaving 14 bases between them. The CDR3 covers 11 residues.